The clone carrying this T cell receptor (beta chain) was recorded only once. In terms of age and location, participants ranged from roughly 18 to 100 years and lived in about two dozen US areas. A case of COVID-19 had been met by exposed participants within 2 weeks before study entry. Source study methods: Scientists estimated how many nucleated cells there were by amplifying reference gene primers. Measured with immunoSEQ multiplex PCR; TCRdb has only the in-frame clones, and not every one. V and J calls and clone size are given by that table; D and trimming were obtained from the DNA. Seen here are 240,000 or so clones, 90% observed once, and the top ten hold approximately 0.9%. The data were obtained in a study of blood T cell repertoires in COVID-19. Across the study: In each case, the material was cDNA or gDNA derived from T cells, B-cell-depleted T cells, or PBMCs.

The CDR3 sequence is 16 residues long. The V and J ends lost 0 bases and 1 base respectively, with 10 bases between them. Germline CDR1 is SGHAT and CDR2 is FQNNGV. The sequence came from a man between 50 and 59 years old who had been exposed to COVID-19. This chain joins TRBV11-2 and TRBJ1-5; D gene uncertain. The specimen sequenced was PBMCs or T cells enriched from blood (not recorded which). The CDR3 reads CASSLDGQSSNQPQHF. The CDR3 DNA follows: TGTGCCAGCAGCTTAGATGGGCAGTCCAGCAATCAGCCCCAGCATTTT.